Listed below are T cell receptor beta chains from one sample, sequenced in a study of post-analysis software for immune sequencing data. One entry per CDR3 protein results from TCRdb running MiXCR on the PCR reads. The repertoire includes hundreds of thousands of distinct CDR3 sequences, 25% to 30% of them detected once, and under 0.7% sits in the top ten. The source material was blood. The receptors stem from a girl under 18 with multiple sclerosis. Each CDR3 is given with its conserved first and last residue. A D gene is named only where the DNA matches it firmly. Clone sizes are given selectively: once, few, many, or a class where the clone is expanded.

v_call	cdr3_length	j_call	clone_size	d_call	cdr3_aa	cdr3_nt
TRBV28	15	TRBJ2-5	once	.	CASSSLTAFYYGQYF	TGTGCCAGCAGCTCCCTGACAGCTTTTTACTACGGGCAGTACTTC
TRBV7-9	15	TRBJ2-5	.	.	CASSPLQGAQETQYF	TGTGCCAGCAGCCCACTACAGGGAGCCCAAGAGACCCAGTACTTC
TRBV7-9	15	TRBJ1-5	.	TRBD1	CASGTGQGGNQPQHF	TGTGCCAGCGGCACAGGACAGGGAGGGAATCAGCCCCAGCATTTT
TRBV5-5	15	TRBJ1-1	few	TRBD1	CASSPRGQGGTEAFF	TGTGCCAGCAGCCCCAGGGGGCAGGGGGGCACTGAAGCTTTCTTT
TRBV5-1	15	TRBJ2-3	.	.	CASSFTGTQGDTQYF	TGCGCCAGCAGCTTCACCGGGACCCAGGGGGATACGCAGTATTTT
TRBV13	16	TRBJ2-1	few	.	CASSPFDGLVYHEQFF	TGTGCCAGCAGCCCATTTGATGGGCTAGTTTATCATGAGCAGTTCTTC
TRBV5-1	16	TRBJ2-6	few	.	CASSIRQLSGANVLTF	TGCGCCAGCAGCATACGACAGCTCTCTGGGGCCAACGTCCTGACTTTC
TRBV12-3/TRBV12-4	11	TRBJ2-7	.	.	CASRRGSKQYF	TGTGCCTCCCGAAGGGGTTCCAAGCAGTACTTC
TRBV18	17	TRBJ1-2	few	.	CASSQVGLLDKNYGYTF	TGTGCCAGCTCACAGGTGGGACTGCTAGATAAAAACTATGGCTACACCTTC
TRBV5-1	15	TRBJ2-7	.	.	CASSLGERYSYEQYF	TGCGCCAGCAGTTTGGGGGAGCGGTACTCCTACGAGCAGTACTTC
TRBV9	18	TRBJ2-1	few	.	CASSFGGLAFGANNEQFF	TGTGCCAGCAGCTTTGGGGGGCTAGCGTTTGGGGCCAACAATGAGCAGTTCTTC
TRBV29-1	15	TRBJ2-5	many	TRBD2	CSLHLAGGSQETQYF	TGCAGCCTTCATCTAGCGGGAGGTTCCCAAGAGACCCAGTACTTC
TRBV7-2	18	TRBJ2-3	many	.	CASSPTPRQGGTTDTQYF	TGTGCCAGCAGCCCAACACCCCGACAGGGAGGGACCACAGATACGCAGTATTTT
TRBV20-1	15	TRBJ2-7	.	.	CSARDDSLYPYEQYF	TGCAGTGCTAGAGATGATAGTCTATATCCCTACGAGCAGTACTTC
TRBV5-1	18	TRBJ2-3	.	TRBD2	CASSFTSGQGSGTDTQYF	TGCGCCAGCAGCTTCACTAGCGGTCAAGGCTCGGGCACAGATACGCAGTATTTT
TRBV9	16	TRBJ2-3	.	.	CASSNGLRQSTDTQYF	TGTGCCAGCAGCAATGGACTACGCCAAAGCACAGATACGCAGTATTTT
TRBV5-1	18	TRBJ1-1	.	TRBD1	CASSLGRPRQGSDTEAFF	TGCGCCAGCAGCTTGGGGCGGCCCCGACAGGGATCGGACACTGAAGCTTTCTTT
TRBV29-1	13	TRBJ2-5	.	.	CSVEFGIQETQYF	TGCAGCGTTGAATTTGGGATTCAAGAGACCCAGTACTTC
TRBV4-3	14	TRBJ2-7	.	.	CASSQEKFSYEQYF	TGCGCCAGCAGCCAAGAGAAATTTTCCTACGAGCAATACTTC
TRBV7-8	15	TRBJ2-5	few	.	CASSSLGSAQETQYF	TGTGCCAGCAGCTCCCTAGGGTCCGCACAAGAGACCCAGTACTTC
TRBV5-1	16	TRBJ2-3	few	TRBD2	CASSSNSGTSTDTQYF	TGCGCCAGCAGCTCCAATAGCGGGACCAGCACAGATACGCAGTATTTT
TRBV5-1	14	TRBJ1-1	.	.	CASSLSRASTEAFF	TGCGCCAGCAGCTTGTCCCGGGCGAGCACTGAAGCTTTCTTT
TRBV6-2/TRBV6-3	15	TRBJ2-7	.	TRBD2	CASSPGLAYSYEQYF	TGTGCCAGCAGCCCCGGACTAGCGTATTCCTACGAGCAGTACTTC
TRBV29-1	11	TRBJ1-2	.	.	CTTDSTYGYTF	TGCACCACGGACAGCACCTATGGCTACACCTTC
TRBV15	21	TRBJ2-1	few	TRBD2	CATSGPGLAGGPGSSYNEQFF	TGTGCCACCAGCGGACCCGGACTAGCGGGAGGGCCAGGGAGCTCCTACAATGAGCAGTTCTTC
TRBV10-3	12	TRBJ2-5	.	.	CAISNREETQYF	TGTGCCATCAGCAACAGGGAAGAGACCCAGTACTTC
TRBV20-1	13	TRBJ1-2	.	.	CSSPDSSFYGYTF	TGCAGTTCCCCGGACAGCAGTTTCTATGGCTACACCTTC
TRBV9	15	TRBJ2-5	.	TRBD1	CASSAQWDSQETQYF	TGTGCCAGCAGCGCGCAATGGGACAGCCAAGAGACCCAGTACTTC
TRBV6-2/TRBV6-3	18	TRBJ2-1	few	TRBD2	CASSATLGAGDTYNEQFF	TGTGCCAGCAGTGCGACTTTGGGAGCGGGAGACACCTACAATGAGCAGTTCTTC
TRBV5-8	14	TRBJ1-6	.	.	CASTLGGKNSPLHF	TGTGCCAGTACCTTAGGGGGGAAAAATTCACCCCTCCACTTT
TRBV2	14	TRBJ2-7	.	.	CASSDRGSYYEQYF	TGTGCCAGCAGTGATCGGGGCTCCTACTACGAGCAGTACTTC
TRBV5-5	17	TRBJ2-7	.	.	CASSFSYRSNAGYEQYF	TGTGCCAGCAGCTTCTCGTACCGTTCGAACGCAGGGTACGAGCAGTACTTC
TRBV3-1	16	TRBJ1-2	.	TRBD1	CASSQDPTGGGYGYTF	TGTGCCAGCAGCCAAGACCCGACAGGGGGCGGCTATGGCTACACCTTC